The rows below give T cell receptor beta chains drawn from one sample of a study of vaccination and CD4 T cells after COVID-19. TCRdb used MiXCR to reprocess the PCR reads, holding one entry per CDR3 protein. The top ten clones hold 12% of a sample with approximately 9,600 distinct CDR3 sequences, approximately 45% of them seen once. No cognate antigen is known for these TCRs. The material sequenced was CD4+ T cells from blood, cultured in vitro. The receptor source for this set is a human donor in good health. CDR3s leave out the opening cysteine and the closing phenylalanine or tryptophan. D genes are given only for firm matches.

D gene	V gene	J gene	CDR3 protein
.	TRBV20-1	TRBJ1-2	SARDLVGYT
TRBD1	TRBV25-1	TRBJ2-7	ASSDDRGNEQY
TRBD1	TRBV6-1	TRBJ1-2	ASSRGTGGLYGYT
.	TRBV7-8	TRBJ2-5	ASSVEEGGTQY
.	TRBV28	TRBJ2-1	ASGLTPSSYNEQF
.	TRBV11-1	TRBJ1-1	ASSPKRGAGRTEAF
.	TRBV19	TRBJ2-5	ASGVGWETQY
TRBD2	TRBV5-1	TRBJ2-5	ASSWTGPTSGRAVETQY
TRBD2	TRBV6-1	TRBJ2-3	ASSTSGSNPDTQY
TRBD1	TRBV27	TRBJ2-3	ASGLWDRVTDTQY
TRBD2	TRBV5-4	TRBJ2-3	ASSLGSSGRNTDTQY
.	TRBV7-9	TRBJ2-7	ASSSPGHSS
TRBD2	TRBV5-4	TRBJ2-1	ASSSVGGRNEQF
.	TRBV14	TRBJ2-5	ASSPGPGVWLETQY
TRBD2	TRBV2	TRBJ2-3	ATPRGASGAQGPDTQY
.	TRBV2	TRBJ1-2	ASSVGPTNYGYT
.	TRBV20-1	TRBJ2-5	SASWGAETQY
TRBD1	TRBV18	TRBJ1-3	ASSPWTGRNTIY
.	TRBV5-5	TRBJ2-1	ASTLVSSYNEQF
TRBD1	TRBV30	TRBJ1-2	AWTTGTGQGYT
TRBD1	TRBV10-3	TRBJ1-5	AISESTGGDRSFNQPQH
.	TRBV20-1	TRBJ2-7	SARDKAKGGRAPYEQY
.	TRBV5-1	TRBJ2-5	ASSPTLRETQY
.	TRBV6-2/TRBV6-3	TRBJ2-5	ASSSYRKIGETQY
.	TRBV5-4	TRBJ1-1	ASSFQGTEAF
.	TRBV6-1	TRBJ2-1	ATHFSAANEQF
TRBD2	TRBV7-2	TRBJ2-2	ASTPPGLAGGGGELF
TRBD1	TRBV30	TRBJ1-1	AWSVKTGVGNTEAF